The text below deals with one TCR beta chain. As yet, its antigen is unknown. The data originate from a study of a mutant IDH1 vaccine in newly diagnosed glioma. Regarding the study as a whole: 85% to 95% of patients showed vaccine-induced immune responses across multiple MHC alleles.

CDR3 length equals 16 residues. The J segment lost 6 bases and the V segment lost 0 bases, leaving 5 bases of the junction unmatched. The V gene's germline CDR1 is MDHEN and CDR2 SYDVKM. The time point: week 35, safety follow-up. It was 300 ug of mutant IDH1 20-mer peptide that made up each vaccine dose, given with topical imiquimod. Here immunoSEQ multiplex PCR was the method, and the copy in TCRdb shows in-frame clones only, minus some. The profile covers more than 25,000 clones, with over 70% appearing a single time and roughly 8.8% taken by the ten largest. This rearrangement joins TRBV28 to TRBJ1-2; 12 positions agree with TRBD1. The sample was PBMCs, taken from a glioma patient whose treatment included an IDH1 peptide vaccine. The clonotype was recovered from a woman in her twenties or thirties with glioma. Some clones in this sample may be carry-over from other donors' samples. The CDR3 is CASSLWEGQGAHGYTF. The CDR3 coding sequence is TGTGCCAGCAGTTTATGGGAGGGACAGGGGGCACATGGCTACACCTTC.